This TCR beta chain originates from a study of T-cell memory formation after mild COVID-19. Study background: Largely donor-specific TCR clusters were found.

This clonotype was seen many times. This CDR3 has 15 residues. Trimming stripped 1 base from V and 6 bases from J, with 14 bases between. Germline lookup yields CDR1 SEHNR and CDR2 FQNEAQ (reference sequence). TCRdb used MiXCR to reprocess the 5' RACE reads, holding one entry per CDR3 protein. Of about 90,000 distinct CDR3 sequences in the sample, roughly 16% were seen once. This clonotype was obtained from a man younger than 30 who had mild COVID-19 (a few samples of this study predate the infection). Cell type and time point are not known. The chain combines TRBV7-9 with TRBJ2-3; TRBD2 might be the D (6 bases). What was sequenced was PBMCs or a T cell subset sorted from them (not recorded which). CDR3 sequence: CASSLVGLRPDTQYF. As DNA, the CDR3 is TGTGCCAGCAGCTTAGTGGGACTCCGCCCGGATACGCAGTATTTT. Complete variable domain (other parts from reference TRBV7-9 and TRBJ2-3): DTGVSQNPRHKITKRGQNVTFRCDPISEHNRLYWYRQTLGQGPEFLTYFQNEAQLEKSRLLSDRFSAERPKGSFSTLEIQRTEQGDSAMYLCASSLVGLRPDTQYFGPGTRLTVL.